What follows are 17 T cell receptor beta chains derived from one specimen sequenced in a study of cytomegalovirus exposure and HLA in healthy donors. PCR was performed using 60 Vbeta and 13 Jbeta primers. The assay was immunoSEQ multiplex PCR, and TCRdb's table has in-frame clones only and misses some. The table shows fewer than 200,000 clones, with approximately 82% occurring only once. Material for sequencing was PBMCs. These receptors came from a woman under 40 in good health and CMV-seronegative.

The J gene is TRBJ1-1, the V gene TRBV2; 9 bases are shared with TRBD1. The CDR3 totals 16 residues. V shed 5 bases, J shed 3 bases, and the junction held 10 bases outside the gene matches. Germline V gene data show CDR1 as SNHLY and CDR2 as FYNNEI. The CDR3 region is CASSTPRQGEDTEAFF. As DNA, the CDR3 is TGTGCCAGCAGTACCCCCAGACAGGGGGAGGACACTGAAGCTTTCTTT. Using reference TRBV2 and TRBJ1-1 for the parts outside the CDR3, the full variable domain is EPEVTQTPSHQVTQMGQEVILRCVPISNHLYFYWYRQILGQKVEFLVSFYNNEISEKSEIFDDQFSVERPDGSNFTLKIRSTKLEDSAMYFCASSTPRQGEDTEAFFGQGTRLTVV.

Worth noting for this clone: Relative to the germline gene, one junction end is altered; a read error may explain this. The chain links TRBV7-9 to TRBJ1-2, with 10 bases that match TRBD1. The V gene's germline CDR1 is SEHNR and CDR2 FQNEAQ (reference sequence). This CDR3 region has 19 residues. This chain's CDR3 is CSSSVERRDRGTKGYGYTF. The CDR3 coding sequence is TGTTCCAGCAGCGTAGAGCGCCGGGACAGGGGCACCAAAGGGTATGGCTACACCTTC.

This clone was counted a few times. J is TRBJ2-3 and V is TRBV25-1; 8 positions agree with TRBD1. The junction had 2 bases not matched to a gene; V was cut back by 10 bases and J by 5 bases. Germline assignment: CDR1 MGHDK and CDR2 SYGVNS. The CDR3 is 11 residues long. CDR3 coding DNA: TGTGCCACACAGGGGGAAGATACGCAGTATTTT. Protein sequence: CATQGEDTQYF. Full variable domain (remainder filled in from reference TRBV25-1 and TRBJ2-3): EADIYQTPRYLVIGTGKKITLECSQTMGHDKMYWYQQDPGMELHLIHYSYGVNSTEKGDLSSESTVSRIRTEHFPLTLESARPSHTSQYLCATQGEDTQYFGPGTRLTVL.

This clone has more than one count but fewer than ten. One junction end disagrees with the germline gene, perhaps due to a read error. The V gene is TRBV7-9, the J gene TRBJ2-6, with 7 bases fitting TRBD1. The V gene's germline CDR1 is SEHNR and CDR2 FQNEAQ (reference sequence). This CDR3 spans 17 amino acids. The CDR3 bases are TGTTCCAGCAGCTTGACAGGGACGACTCCTCGGGCCAACGTCCTGACTTTC. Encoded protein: CSSSLTGTTPRANVLTF.

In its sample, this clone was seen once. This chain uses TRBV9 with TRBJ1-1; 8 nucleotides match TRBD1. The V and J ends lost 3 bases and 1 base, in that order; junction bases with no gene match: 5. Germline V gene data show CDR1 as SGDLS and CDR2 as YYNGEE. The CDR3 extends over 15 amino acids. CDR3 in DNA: TGTGCCAGCAGCGGGGGGGGGACAGGGAACACTGAAGCTTTCTTT. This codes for CASSGGGTGNTEAFF.

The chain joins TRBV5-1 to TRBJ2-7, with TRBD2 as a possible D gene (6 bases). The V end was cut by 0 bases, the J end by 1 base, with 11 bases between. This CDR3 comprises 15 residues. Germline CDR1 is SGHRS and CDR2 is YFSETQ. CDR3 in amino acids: CASSLGRGVSYEQYF. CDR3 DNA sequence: TGCGCCAGCAGCTTGGGGCGCGGGGTTTCCTACGAGCAGTACTTC. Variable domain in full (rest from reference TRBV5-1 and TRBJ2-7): KAGVTQTPRYLIKTRGQQVTLSCSPISGHRSVSWYQQTPGQGLQFLFEYFSETQRNKGNFPGRFSGRQFSNSRSEMNVSTLELGDSALYLCASSLGRGVSYEQYFGPGTRLTVT.

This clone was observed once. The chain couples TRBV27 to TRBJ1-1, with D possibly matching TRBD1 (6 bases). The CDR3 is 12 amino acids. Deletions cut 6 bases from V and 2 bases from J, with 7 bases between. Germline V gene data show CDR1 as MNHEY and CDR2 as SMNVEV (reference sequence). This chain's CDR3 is CASRDSNTEAFF. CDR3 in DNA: TGTGCCAGCAGGGACAGTAACACTGAAGCTTTCTTT.

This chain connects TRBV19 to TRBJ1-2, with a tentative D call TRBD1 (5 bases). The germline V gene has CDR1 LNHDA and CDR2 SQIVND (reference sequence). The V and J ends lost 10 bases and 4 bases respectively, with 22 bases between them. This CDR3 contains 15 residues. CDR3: CATRPADRTRYGYTF. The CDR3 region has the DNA TGTGCCACTCGGCCAGCAGATAGGACACGCTATGGCTACACCTTC. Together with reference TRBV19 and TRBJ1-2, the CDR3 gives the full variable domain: DGGITQSPKYLFRKEGQNVTLSCEQNLNHDAMYWYRQDPGQGLRLIYYSQIVNDFQKGDIAEGYSVSREKKESFPLTVTSAQKNPTAFYLCATRPADRTRYGYTFGSGTRLTVV.

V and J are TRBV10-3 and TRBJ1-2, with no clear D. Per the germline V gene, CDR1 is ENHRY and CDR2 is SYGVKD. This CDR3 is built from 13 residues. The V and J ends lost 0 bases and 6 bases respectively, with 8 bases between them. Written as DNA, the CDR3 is TGTGCCATCAGTGAGTCGAGAGAAAATGGCTACACCTTC. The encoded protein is CAISESRENGYTF.

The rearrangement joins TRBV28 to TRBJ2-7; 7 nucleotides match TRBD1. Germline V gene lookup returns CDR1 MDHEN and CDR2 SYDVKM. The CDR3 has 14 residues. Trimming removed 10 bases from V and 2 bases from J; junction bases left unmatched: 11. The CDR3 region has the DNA TGTGCCACTACACCGGGACAGAGAACCTACGAGCAGTACTTC. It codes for CATTPGQRTYEQYF.

CDR3 region: CASSVPVSSGGLTDTQYF. In nucleotides, the CDR3 is TGTGCCAGCTCAGTGCCGGTGAGTAGCGGAGGACTCACAGATACGCAGTATTTT. The chain employs TRBV18 and TRBJ2-3; D possibly corresponds to TRBD2 (6 bases). The germline V and J ends were trimmed by 5 bases and 2 bases, with 23 bases remaining between them. Looked up from germline, CDR1 is KGHSH and CDR2 is LQKENI. There are 18 residues in the CDR3.

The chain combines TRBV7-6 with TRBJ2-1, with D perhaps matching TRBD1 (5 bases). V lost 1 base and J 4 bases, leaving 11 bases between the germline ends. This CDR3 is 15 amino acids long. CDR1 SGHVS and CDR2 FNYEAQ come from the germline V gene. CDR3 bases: TGTGCCAGCAGCTTAGGGGCAGGGCCTTACAATGAGCAGTTCTTC. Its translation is CASSLGAGPYNEQFF.

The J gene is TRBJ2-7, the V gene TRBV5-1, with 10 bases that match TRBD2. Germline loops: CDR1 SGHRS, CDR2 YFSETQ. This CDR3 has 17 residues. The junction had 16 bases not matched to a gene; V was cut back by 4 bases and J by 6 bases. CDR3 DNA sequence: TGCGCCAGCAGCGGGGGGGCGCTAGCGGGAGAATCAAGCGAGCAGTACTTC. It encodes CASSGGALAGESSEQYF.

The CDR3 loop is CASSVVGVAGNTIYF. The CDR3 nucleotides read TGTGCCAGCAGCGTAGTAGGGGTTGCCGGAAACACCATATATTTT. The chain uses TRBV9 and TRBJ1-3; TRBD1 is a possible D gene (5 bases). V lost 0 bases and J 4 bases, leaving 11 bases between the germline ends. Germline V CDR1 and CDR2: SGDLS, YYNGEE. The CDR3 totals 15 residues. Supplemented by reference TRBV9 and TRBJ1-3, the full variable domain reads DSGVTQTPKHLITATGQRVTLRCSPRSGDLSVYWYQQSLDQGLQFLIQYYNGEERAKGNILERFSAQQFPDLHSELNLSSLELGDSALYFCASSVVGVAGNTIYFGEGSWLTVV.

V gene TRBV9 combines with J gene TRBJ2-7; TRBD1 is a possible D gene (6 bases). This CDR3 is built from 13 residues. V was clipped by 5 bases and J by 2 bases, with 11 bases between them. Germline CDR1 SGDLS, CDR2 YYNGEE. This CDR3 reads CASSRDNPYEQYF. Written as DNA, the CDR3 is TGTGCCAGCAGTCGGGACAACCCCTACGAGCAGTACTTC. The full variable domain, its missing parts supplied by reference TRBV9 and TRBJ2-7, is DSGVTQTPKHLITATGQRVTLRCSPRSGDLSVYWYQQSLDQGLQFLIQYYNGEERAKGNILERFSAQQFPDLHSELNLSSLELGDSALYFCASSRDNPYEQYFGPGTRLTVT.

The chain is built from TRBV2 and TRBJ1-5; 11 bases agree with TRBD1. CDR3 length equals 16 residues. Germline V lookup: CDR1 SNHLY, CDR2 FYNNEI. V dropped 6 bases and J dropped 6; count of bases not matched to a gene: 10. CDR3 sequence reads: CASRNRDRGFFQPQHF. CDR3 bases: TGTGCCAGCAGGAACAGGGACAGGGGGTTCTTTCAGCCCCAGCATTTT. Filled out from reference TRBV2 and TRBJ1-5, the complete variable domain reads EPEVTQTPSHQVTQMGQEVILRCVPISNHLYFYWYRQILGQKVEFLVSFYNNEISEKSEIFDDQFSVERPDGSNFTLKIRSTKLEDSAMYFCASRNRDRGFFQPQHFGDGTRLSIL.

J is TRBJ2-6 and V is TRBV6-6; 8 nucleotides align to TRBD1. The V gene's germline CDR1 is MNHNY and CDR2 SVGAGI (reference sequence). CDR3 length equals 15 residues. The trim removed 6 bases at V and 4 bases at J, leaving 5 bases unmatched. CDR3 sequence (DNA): TGTGCCAGCAGGACAGGGGTGTCGGGGGCCAACGTCCTGACTTTC. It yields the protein CASRTGVSGANVLTF.